This TCR beta chain was captured by sequencing in a study of T cell repertoires in cytomegalovirus infection. About the study: Public TCR beta signatures were indicative of both CMV infection and a matching HLA type. Findings and limits, study-wide: Carriers of CMV plus the relevant HLA were identified by cumulative public TCR beta family frequency. HLA-C-restricted CMV clonotypes gave the most frequent clonotype in two of eight donors.

The CDR3 length is 17 residues. Per the germline V gene, CDR1 is SGHRS and CDR2 is YFSETQ. Trimming left V 1 base short and J 0 bases short, with 14 bases between. In regard to this clonotype: As yet, its antigen is unknown.

MiXCR, applied by TCRdb to the reads, yields one record per CDR3 protein. Here the sample spans approximately 550,000 distinct CDR3 sequences, 16% being singletons. The sequence came from a human donor in good health (CMV status not recorded). Some clones in this sample may be carry-over from other donors' samples. The rearrangement joins TRBV5-1 to TRBJ2-1; tentatively, D is TRBD1 (8 bases). The sample was CD8+ T cells from PBMCs. DNA of the CDR3: TGCGCCAGCAGCTTGTCATACAGGGGGGGCTCCTACAATGAGCAGTTCTTC. Protein: CASSLSYRGGSYNEQFF.